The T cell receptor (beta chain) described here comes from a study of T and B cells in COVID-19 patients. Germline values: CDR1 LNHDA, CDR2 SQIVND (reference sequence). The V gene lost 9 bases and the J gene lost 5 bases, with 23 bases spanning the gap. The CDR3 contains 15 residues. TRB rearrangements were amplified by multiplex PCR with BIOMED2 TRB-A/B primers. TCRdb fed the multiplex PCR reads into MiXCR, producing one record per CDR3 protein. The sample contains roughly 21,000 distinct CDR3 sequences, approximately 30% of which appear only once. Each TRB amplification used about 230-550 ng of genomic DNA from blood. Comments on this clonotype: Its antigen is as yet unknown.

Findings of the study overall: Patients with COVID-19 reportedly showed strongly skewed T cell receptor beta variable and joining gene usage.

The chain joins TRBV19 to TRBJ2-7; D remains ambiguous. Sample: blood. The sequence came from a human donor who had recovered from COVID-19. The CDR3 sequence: CARRTSCRNNHEQYF. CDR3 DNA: TGTGCCAGGCGAACATCGTGCAGGAATAACCACGAGCAGTACTTC.